This T cell receptor beta chain was recorded in a study of Ad26.COV2.S vaccination and SARS-CoV-2 variants. Germline lookup yields CDR1 SGHAT and CDR2 FQNNGV. CDR3 length: 16 amino acids. Trimming at V came to 1 base and at J to 3 bases, leaving 8 bases not matched to a gene. Data came from immunoSEQ multiplex PCR; TCRdb stores just in-frame clones and leaves some out. The sample carries around 350,000 clones, 80% to 90% recorded once. Treatment noted: 15 to 20 received Ad26.COV2.S at low or high dose, single or two shots; several received placebo; per-sample allocation not given. Following the first vaccine or placebo injection, samples were taken on day 63.

Here the sequenced sample was peripheral blood, taken in a trial of Ad26.COV2.S vaccine versus placebo. This TCR came from a person aged 18-60 years who received the Ad26.COV2.S COVID-19 vaccine or a placebo. The rearrangement uses TRBV11-2 and TRBJ2-7, with 8 bases fitting TRBD1. CDR3 in DNA: TGTGCCAGCAGCTTAGGGGCAGGGGGCGTCATCTACGAGCAGTACTTC. It translates to CASSLGAGGVIYEQYF.